This T cell receptor beta chain was sequenced during a study of prognosis after radiotherapy for stage I lung cancer. Findings and limits, study-wide: Lower Shannon entropy values were found after stereotactic body radiation therapy in patients who developed distant metastases.

CT and PET/CT showed node-negative disease in all patients, none of whom had received prior chemotherapy or radiotherapy or had other malignancies. There are many counts of this clonotype. What it binds is unknown. Two-round multiplex PCR, the amplification method, yielded TCR beta CDR3 from genomic DNA. Every TRBV and TRBJ gene had its own specific primer in first-round PCR. TCRdb re-derived calls from the multiplex PCR reads in MiXCR, one entry per CDR3 protein. The sample contains about 51,000 distinct CDR3 sequences, 30% to 35% of which appear only once. CDR1 is MNHEY and CDR2 is SVGEGT in the germline V gene. The trim removed 4 bases at V and 6 bases at J, leaving 3 bases unmatched. CDR3 length: 13 residues.

This clonotype was sampled from a donor aged 50 or older with non-small cell lung cancer. Sequences were derived from PBMCs, sampled before or after stereotactic body radiation therapy (not recorded which). The chain uses TRBV6-2 or TRBV6-3 and TRBJ2-7; 10 bases align to TRBD2. CDR3: CASSFLAGAEQYF. The CDR3 coding sequence is TGTGCCAGCAGTTTTCTAGCGGGAGCCGAGCAGTACTTC.